Below are 21 T cell receptor beta chains sequenced from a single sample in a study of early T cells in non-severe SARS-CoV-2 infection. TCRdb fed the 5' RACE reads into MiXCR, producing one record per CDR3 protein. The table lists some 49,000 distinct CDR3 sequences, 10% to 15% of them singletons. The specimen sequenced was whole blood. The receptors were sampled from an adult who was a healthcare worker with PCR-confirmed SARS-CoV-2 infection or an uninfected control (not recorded which).

This clonotype was recorded a few times. This chain links TRBV24-1 with TRBJ2-1; 8 positions agree with TRBD2. The CDR3 extends over 16 amino acids. Germline values: CDR1 KGHDR, CDR2 SFDVKD. The V and J ends lost 1 base and 8 bases, in that order; junction bases with no gene match: 9. The CDR3 here is CATSDFKREKVYEQFF. In nucleotides, the CDR3 is TGTGCCACCAGTGATTTCAAGCGGGAGAAGGTTTATGAGCAGTTCTTC.

The chain links TRBV6-2 or TRBV6-3 to TRBJ2-2, with D possibly TRBD2 on 6 matching bases. CDR3 length: 18 residues. Germline V gene data show CDR1 as MNHEY and CDR2 as SVGEGT. The ends were cut back, 5 bases at V and 0 bases at J, with 19 bases in the middle. The CDR3, as DNA: TGTGCCAGCAGTCTTAGCCTTCCTGGCGGGGCGAACACCGGGGAGCTGTTTTTT. Protein: CASSLSLPGGANTGELFF.

The rearrangement joins TRBV2 to TRBJ2-3, with 14 bases lining up with TRBD2. CDR1 SNHLY and CDR2 FYNNEI come from the germline V gene. The CDR3 is 17 amino acids. V was clipped by 3 bases and J by 5 bases; unmatched bases: 7. The CDR3 DNA reads TGTGCCAGCAGTGACCCCGGGACTAGCGGGGGAAAAGATACGCAGTATTTT. Its translation: CASSDPGTSGGKDTQYF.

This clonotype was picked up many times. The chain couples TRBV7-2 to TRBJ1-5, with D possibly being TRBD1 (5 bases). CDR3 size: 15 residues. V lost 8 bases, J lost 0 bases, and 14 bases lay in between. Germline-derived CDR1 and CDR2 are SGHTA and FQGNSA. This CDR3 is CASRAGINSNQPQHF. The CDR3 coding sequence is TGTGCCAGCCGGGCAGGGATTAATAGCAATCAGCCCCAGCATTTT.

Ten or more counts support this clonotype. This chain uses TRBV6-5 with TRBJ1-3; D remains unclear. Trimming stripped 2 bases from V and 0 bases from J, with 5 bases between. Germline V lookup: CDR1 MNHEY, CDR2 SVGAGI. CDR3 size: 14 residues. The CDR3 region has the DNA TGTGCCAGCAGTTACCAAATCTCTGGAAACACCATATATTTT. Protein product: CASSYQISGNTIYF.

By frequency in the sample, this clonotype is medium-sized (0.01 to 0.1%). The gene calls are TRBV5-1 and TRBJ2-1; 11 nucleotides line up with TRBD2. Looked up from germline, CDR1 is SGHRS and CDR2 is YFSETQ. After removal of 2 bases from V and 6 bases from J, the junction contained 4 bases not matched to a gene. This CDR3 contains 15 residues. CDR3 coding DNA: TGCGCCAGCAGCTTTAGCGGGGGGGCCCCCAATGAGCAGTTCTTC. This translates into CASSFSGGAPNEQFF. Full variable domain (rest looked up from reference TRBV5-1 and TRBJ2-1): KAGVTQTPRYLIKTRGQQVTLSCSPISGHRSVSWYQQTPGQGLQFLFEYFSETQRNKGNFPGRFSGRQFSNSRSEMNVSTLELGDSALYLCASSFSGGAPNEQFFGPGTRLTVL.

The chain joins TRBV12-3 or TRBV12-4 to TRBJ2-1, with D possibly TRBD1 on 6 matching bases. There are 15 residues in the CDR3. V lost 3 bases and J lost 0, with 9 bases in between. Here the CDR3 DNA reads TGTGCCAGCAGTTTCGGGACACTCTCCTACAATGAGCAGTTCTTC. Its translation is CASSFGTLSYNEQFF.

Ten or more counts support this clonotype. This chain links TRBV20-1 with TRBJ2-2; D call uncertain. With 0 bases removed from V and 3 bases from J, the gap between germline ends came to 11 bases. This CDR3 has 15 amino acids. Germline V gene data show CDR1 as DFQATT and CDR2 as SNEGSKA (reference sequence). CDR3 in amino acids: CSARDRRRYTGELFF. The CDR3 nucleotides are TGCAGTGCTAGAGATCGGCGAAGATACACCGGGGAGCTGTTTTTT.

The chain carries TRBV4-2 and TRBJ2-1; TRBD2 matches 10 bases. The length of the CDR3 is 15 residues. From germline, CDR1 is LGHNA and CDR2 YNFKEQ. V lost 1 base to trimming and J lost 6 bases; unmatched junction nucleotides: 3. CDR3: CASSQGSGGFNEQFF. The CDR3, as DNA: TGTGCCAGCAGCCAAGGTAGCGGGGGGTTCAATGAGCAGTTCTTC.

This clonotype was observed many times. V usage is TRBV5-4 and J usage is TRBJ1-2, with 7 bases matching TRBD1. Germline assignment: CDR1 SGHNT and CDR2 YYREEE (reference sequence). The CDR3 loop spans 16 amino acids. V lost 0 bases, J lost 4 bases, and 9 bases stayed unmatched. CDR3 region: CASSLAARQGGYGYTF. The CDR3 nucleotides read TGTGCCAGCAGCTTGGCCGCTAGACAGGGAGGCTATGGCTACACCTTC.

This clonotype has only one observation. This chain connects TRBV28 to TRBJ2-7; weak D call: TRBD1 (5 bases). V was shortened by 4 bases and J by 0 bases, with 16 bases between the two germline ends. Germline V gives CDR1 MDHEN, CDR2 SYDVKM. The CDR3 has 16 residues. The CDR3 sequence: CASSSPPGSSSYEQYF. The CDR3 nucleotides read TGTGCCAGCAGTTCCCCCCCAGGGTCCAGCTCCTACGAGCAGTACTTC.

This clonotype was seen a few times. The DNA of the CDR3 is TGTGCCAGCAGCGTAGGGGACAGGGGATCCTACGAGCAGTACTTC. Protein: CASSVGDRGSYEQYF. The J gene is TRBJ2-7, the V gene TRBV9, with 10 bases aligning to TRBD1. The CDR3 is 15 residues long. V shed 0 bases and J 1 base; nucleotides not matched to a gene: 1. CDR1 and CDR2 (germline): SGDLS, YYNGEE.

V and J are TRBV15 and TRBJ2-1; 12 bases are shared with TRBD2. The germline V gene encodes CDR1 LNHNV and CDR2 YYDKDF (reference sequence). V was clipped by 1 base and J by 10 bases; unmatched bases: 11. The CDR3 runs 17 residues. The CDR3 reads CATSRGLAGGPGGEQFF. DNA for the CDR3: TGTGCCACCAGCAGAGGCCTAGCGGGAGGGCCCGGGGGAGAGCAGTTCTTC.

This clonotype was recorded at least ten times. This chain uses TRBV5-4 with TRBJ1-2; D not resolved. This CDR3 has 17 residues. Trimming took off 2 bases at V and 7 bases at J, with 24 bases between the two ends. Germline assignment: CDR1 SGHNT and CDR2 YYREEE (reference sequence). The CDR3 is CASSFEPGQWSVSGYTF. The CDR3 DNA follows: TGTGCCAGCAGCTTCGAGCCAGGTCAATGGAGTGTTAGTGGCTACACCTTC.

For this clonotype: A single base separates this from a much larger clone, so it may be a read error. The J gene is TRBJ2-3, the V gene TRBV7-3; TRBD2 agrees at 7 bases. V shed 2 bases, J shed 5 bases, and the junction held 4 bases outside the gene matches. Germline CDR1 SGHTA, CDR2 FQGTGA. The CDR3 is 14 amino acids. CDR3 protein: CASSLVTGGDTQYF. CDR3 bases: TGTGCCAGCAGCTTAGTGACGGGAGGAGATACGCAGTATTTT.

This clonotype showed up just a few times. The chain carries TRBV18 and TRBJ2-7; D might be TRBD2 (5 bases). CDR3 length: 13 amino acids. The germline CDR1 and CDR2 sequences are KGHSH and LQKENI. V lost 5 bases to trimming and J lost 5 bases, with 13 bases between them. The CDR3 DNA reads as TGTGCCAGCTCAACTGTGATGAGGGACGAGCAGTACTTC. Its translation is CASSTVMRDEQYF.

Only a few counts were recorded for this clonotype. The V gene is TRBV29-1, the J gene TRBJ2-7, with 7 bases lining up with TRBD2. This CDR3 spans 13 amino acids. Germline CDR1 is SQVTM and CDR2 is ANQGSEA. Trimming at V came to 0 bases and at J to 3 bases, leaving 2 bases not matched to a gene. The CDR3 coding sequence is TGCAGCGTTGAAGATGGCGGGAGCTACGAGCAGTACTTC. It codes for CSVEDGGSYEQYF.

This clonotype has a handful of counts. This chain connects TRBV5-8 to TRBJ2-5, with TRBD2 matching 8 bases. Trimming cost V 3 bases and J 3 bases; bases outside gene matches: 10. This CDR3 is 16 amino acids long. Per germline, CDR1 SGHTS and CDR2 YDEGEE. The CDR3 spells CASSSIAGTNEETQYF. The CDR3 DNA reads as TGTGCCAGCAGCTCCATAGCGGGGACGAATGAAGAGACCCAGTACTTC.

This clonotype was counted many times. V and J are TRBV20-1 and TRBJ2-1; TRBD1 might be the D (6 bases). Trimming stripped 0 bases from V and 6 bases from J, with 12 bases between. Looked up from germline, CDR1 is DFQATT and CDR2 is SNEGSKA (reference sequence). The CDR3 spans 14 residues. The CDR3, as DNA: TGCAGTGCTAGAGACGGACAGTTTGTCAATGAGCAGTTCTTC. It yields the protein CSARDGQFVNEQFF.

The chain employs TRBV20-1 and TRBJ1-3; D possibly corresponds to TRBD1 (6 bases). The germline CDR1 and CDR2 sequences are DFQATT and SNEGSKA (reference sequence). The length of the CDR3 is 14 residues. The ends were cut back, 6 bases at V and 0 bases at J, with 12 bases in the middle. The CDR3 sequence is CSAQDRVSGNTIYF. The CDR3 DNA reads as TGCAGTGCCCAGGACAGAGTCTCTGGAAACACCATATATTTT.

The chain has TRBV7-6 and TRBJ2-7; TRBD1 agrees at 8 bases. In germline, CDR1 is SGHVS, CDR2 FNYEAQ. The junction had 9 bases not matched to a gene; V was cut back by 5 bases and J by 0 bases. The CDR3 extends over 16 amino acids. CDR3 in amino acids: CASSPGQGLTSYEQYF. As DNA, the CDR3 is TGTGCCAGCAGCCCCGGACAGGGCCTCACCTCCTACGAGCAGTACTTC.